The 21 T cell receptor beta chains reported below all come from one sample, sequenced in a study of cytotoxic CD8 clonotypes in ibrutinib-treated CLL. TCRdb's copy holds only in-frame clones and misses some; the assay was immunoSEQ multiplex PCR. The table records 300,000 to 350,000 clones, roughly 85% of them present only once. The sample was PBMCs, taken before ibrutinib treatment. Source of these receptors: a human donor with chronic lymphocytic leukemia.

The genes are TRBV7-3 and TRBJ2-7; D tentatively fits TRBD1 or TRBD2 (5 bases each). Per the germline V gene, CDR1 is SGHTA and CDR2 is FQGTGA. CDR3 size: 15 residues. Trimming took off 0 bases at V and 3 bases at J, with 12 bases between the two ends. CDR3 region: CASSLTPGQGYEQYF. DNA for the CDR3: TGTGCCAGCAGCTTAACCCCGGGGCAGGGCTACGAGCAGTACTTC.

The CDR3 protein is CASSGRGGLVNEQFF. CDR3 nucleotide sequence: TGCGCCAGCAGTGGACGGGGGGGGCTCGTTAATGAGCAGTTCTTC. V gene TRBV10-1 combines with J gene TRBJ2-1; 8 bases are shared with TRBD2. The germline gives CDR1 WNHNN, CDR2 SYGVQD (reference sequence). J was trimmed by 7 bases and V by 4 bases; bases with no gene match: 9. This CDR3 has 15 residues.

This clone was detected only a few times. The chain is built from TRBV5-1 and TRBJ1-1; TRBD1 agrees at 10 bases. The CDR3 length is 15 residues. Germline V gives CDR1 SGHRS, CDR2 YFSETQ. Germline trimming cut 3 bases from V and 3 bases from J; bases unmatched to any gene: 5. In DNA, the CDR3 is TGCGCCAGCAGCTATCCCGGGACAGGGGACACTGAAGCTTTCTTT. Amino acid sequence: CASSYPGTGDTEAFF.

The chain couples TRBV14 to TRBJ2-7; D unresolved. Germline-derived CDR1 and CDR2 are SGHDN and FVKESK. The CDR3 covers 15 residues. V was shortened by 2 bases and J by 0 bases, with 11 bases between the two germline ends. The CDR3 here is CASSQTREPSYEQYF. In nucleotides, the CDR3 is TGTGCCAGCAGCCAAACGCGAGAACCCTCCTACGAGCAGTACTTC.

The rearrangement uses TRBV27 and TRBJ2-7; 7 positions agree with TRBD2. The germline V gene has CDR1 MNHEY and CDR2 SMNVEV (reference sequence). This CDR3 comprises 13 residues. Losses at the gene ends were 7 bases for V and 4 bases for J; bases not matched to a gene: 7. As DNA, the CDR3 is TGTGCCAGCACGGGAGGAGGGAGGTACGAGCAGTACTTC. Translation: CASTGGGRYEQYF.

The CDR3 protein is CASSLTRDRDSYEQYF. The CDR3 DNA reads TGTGCCAGCAGCTTAACCCGGGACAGGGACTCCTACGAGCAGTACTTC. This chain uses TRBV7-8 with TRBJ2-7; 9 nucleotides agree with TRBD1. V lost 2 bases to trimming and J lost 0 bases; unmatched junction nucleotides: 5. This CDR3 has 16 amino acids. Germline V gives CDR1 SGHVS, CDR2 FQNEAQ.

The gene calls are TRBV7-9 and TRBJ2-7; 9 bases match TRBD1. CDR1 is SEHNR and CDR2 is FQNEAQ in the germline V gene (reference sequence). After removal of 5 bases from V and 1 base from J, the junction contained 6 bases not matched to a gene. The CDR3 is made up of 15 amino acids. The CDR3 sequence is CASSRGTGRSYEQYF. As DNA, the CDR3 is TGTGCCAGCAGCCGCGGGACAGGGCGATCCTACGAGCAGTACTTC.

V gene TRBV29-1 combines with J gene TRBJ2-1, with 9 bases fitting TRBD2. V trimming: 3 bases; J trimming: 4 bases; junction bases outside the gene matches: 16. The CDR3 sequence is 18 residues long. The V gene's germline CDR1 is SQVTM and CDR2 ANQGSEA. CDR3 bases: TGCAGCGTTGATGGTATTAGCGGGAGCAAAGGATCTTACAATGAGCAGTTCTTC. Its translation: CSVDGISGSKGSYNEQFF.

The chain links TRBV19 to TRBJ1-2; 7 nucleotides match TRBD1. Losses at the gene ends were 1 base for V and 1 base for J; bases not matched to a gene: 9. The CDR3 loop spans 17 amino acids. CDR1 LNHDA and CDR2 SQIVND come from the germline V gene (reference sequence). The CDR3 DNA is TGTGCCAGTAGTATAGGAGTTGACAGGGTGATTAACTATGGCTACACCTTC. Translated: CASSIGVDRVINYGYTF.

The chain is built from TRBV4-1 and TRBJ1-5, with no clear D. Germline V gene sequence: CDR1 MGHRA, CDR2 YSYEKL. V was shortened by 0 bases and J by 5 bases, with 11 bases between the two germline ends. The CDR3 has 15 amino acids. The CDR3 region has the DNA TGCGCCAGCAGCCAAGATTTCGAGGGAGATCAGCCCCAGCATTTT. This encodes CASSQDFEGDQPQHF.

This chain connects TRBV4-3 to TRBJ2-1; D possibly corresponds to TRBD2 (5 bases). This CDR3 comprises 15 residues. V was cut by 1 base and J by 0 bases, with 7 bases left in between. The germline CDR1 and CDR2 sequences are LGHNA and YSLEER. This CDR3 is CASSQGAVSYNEQFF. CDR3 bases: TGCGCCAGCAGCCAAGGAGCGGTCTCCTACAATGAGCAGTTCTTC.

The gene calls are TRBV11-3 and TRBJ2-7; tentative D call: TRBD1 (6 bases). Trimming removed 0 bases at V and 7 bases at J, with 10 bases between. CDR3 length equals 13 residues. Germline CDR1 reads SGHNT; CDR2 reads YENEEA. The CDR3: CASSLDPRGEQYF. The CDR3 DNA follows: TGTGCCAGCAGCTTAGATCCCAGGGGTGAGCAGTACTTC.

The chain uses TRBV28 and TRBJ2-7, with 10 bases lining up with TRBD2. CDR3 length: 15 residues. V gave up 1 base and J gave up 1 base; unmatched junction bases: 1. Germline loops: CDR1 MDHEN, CDR2 SYDVKM. CDR3 in amino acids: CASSLSGLASYEQYF. The CDR3 DNA sequence: TGTGCCAGCAGTTTATCGGGACTAGCGTCCTACGAGCAGTACTTC.

The chain uses TRBV7-6 and TRBJ2-7; TRBD2 might be the D (6 bases). V dropped 5 bases and J dropped 3 bases, with 17 bases sitting between them. Germline V CDR1 and CDR2: SGHVS, FNYEAQ. This CDR3 comprises 15 residues. CDR3 amino acids: CASSPLGGPIYEQYF. CDR3 bases: TGTGCCAGCAGCCCCCTGGGGGGACCAATCTACGAGCAGTACTTC.

Written as DNA, the CDR3 is TGTGCCAGCAGTTACTCGATCGGGACAGGGTTCGGCTACACCTTC. It encodes CASSYSIGTGFGYTF. The gene calls are TRBV6-5 and TRBJ1-2, with 9 bases that match TRBD1. Trimming removed 0 bases from V and 8 bases from J; junction bases left unmatched: 7. The CDR3 is 15 amino acids. Germline lookup yields CDR1 MNHEY and CDR2 SVGAGI.

The chain combines TRBV13 with TRBJ2-2; D ambiguous. With 0 bases removed from V and 6 bases from J, the gap between germline ends came to 14 bases. Germline CDR1 PRHDT, CDR2 FYEKMQ (reference sequence). This CDR3 comprises 16 residues. CDR3: CASSLGLSRYAGELFF. CDR3 DNA: TGTGCCAGCAGCTTAGGACTATCCCGATATGCCGGGGAGCTGTTTTTT.

The rearrangement joins TRBV5-4 to TRBJ2-3; D is possibly TRBD2 (7 bases). The germline gives CDR1 SGHNT, CDR2 YYREEE (reference sequence). Trimming took 2 bases from V and 2 from J, leaving 12 bases between them. The CDR3 sequence is 15 residues long. In nucleotides, the CDR3 is TGTGCCAGCAGCTTCGGGGGGCCTTTCACAGATACGCAGTATTTT. Protein sequence: CASSFGGPFTDTQYF.

The rearrangement uses TRBV19 and TRBJ1-2; 7 nucleotides agree with TRBD1. After removal of 6 bases from V and 2 bases from J, the junction contained 9 bases not matched to a gene. Germline V gene sequence: CDR1 LNHDA, CDR2 SQIVND (reference sequence). There are 15 residues in the CDR3. The CDR3 spells CASSPRDSLNYGYTF. Written as DNA, the CDR3 is TGTGCCAGTAGCCCTCGGGACAGTTTAAACTATGGCTACACCTTC.

V is TRBV7-9 and J is TRBJ1-2; D remains ambiguous. CDR1 is SEHNR and CDR2 is FQNEAQ in the germline V gene (reference sequence). The length of the CDR3 is 19 residues. The V end lost 6 bases, the J end lost 5 bases, and 31 bases lay between the germline ends. The CDR3 protein is CASRTQSPHKPKADYGYTF. Here the CDR3 DNA reads TGTGCCAGCAGAACCCAGTCCCCACACAAACCGAAGGCCGATTATGGCTACACCTTC.

This clone was counted only a few times. This rearrangement joins TRBV28 to TRBJ2-2; possibly TRBD2 for D (6 bases). The germline V gene encodes CDR1 MDHEN and CDR2 SYDVKM. V was cut by 3 bases and J by 2 bases, with 10 bases left in between. The CDR3 consists of 15 residues. The chain's CDR3 is CASSFAGSNTGELFF. CDR3 bases: TGTGCCAGCAGTTTTGCGGGATCCAACACCGGGGAGCTGTTTTTT.

The J gene is TRBJ2-5, the V gene TRBV7-2; D gene uncertain. This CDR3 spans 13 amino acids. V lost 1 base and J lost 5, with 8 bases in between. Germline V gene lookup returns CDR1 SGHTA and CDR2 FQGNSA. This CDR3 is CASSLDPRETQYF. The CDR3, as DNA: TGTGCCAGCAGCTTAGACCCCCGGGAGACCCAGTACTTC. Full variable domain (missing parts from reference TRBV7-2 and TRBJ2-5): GAGVSQSPSNKVTEKGKDVELRCDPISGHTALYWYRQSLGQGLEFLIYFQGNSAPDKSGLPSDRFSAERTGGSVSTLTIQRTQQEDSAVYLCASSLDPRETQYFGPGTRLLVL.